The T cell receptor beta chain under discussion was sequenced for a study of STAT5B mutations in CD4+ large granular lymphocyte leukemia. Turning to this clone: Its antigen is unknown.

Points from the study as a whole: 8/27 top patient clones versus 2/35 control clones were TRBV06-family.

Using immunoSEQ multiplex PCR, the repertoire was profiled, and TCRdb retains in-frame clones only, with some absent. The table has around 20,000 clones, 60% to 80% seen once; the top ten hold 4% to 5%. Germline CDR1 and CDR2: SGHNT and YYREEE (reference sequence). The V gene lost 1 base and the J gene lost 3 bases, with 17 bases spanning the gap. The CDR3 loop spans 17 amino acids. The source of this sequence is a human donor in good health. Sequencing was performed on CD4+ T cells from blood buffy coats. The rearrangement joins TRBV5-4 to TRBJ2-1; perhaps TRBD1 as D (6 bases). The CDR3 loop reads CASSLRGLGRGYNEQFF. The CDR3 nucleotides are TGTGCCAGCAGCTTGCGGGGCCTGGGCAGGGGCTACAATGAGCAGTTCTTC.